The 12 T cell receptor beta chains presented below share a single source sample, sequenced in a study of beta chain features in type 1 diabetes listed by TCRdb under 2018. On the study overall, not on this receptor specifically: A moderate but significant shortening of TCRB CDR3 length was observed in type 1 diabetes patients in all four CD4+ subsets.

The antigens these receptors bind are not known. The library was made by the immunoSEQ multiplex PCR assay. The High Capacity cDNA Reverse Transcription Kit was used to reverse transcribe all of the isolated RNA, meaning that expressed TCRB transcripts were what got sequenced. TCRdb provides this immuneACCESS table in a form limited to in-frame rearrangements. Some clones are lacking; in checked studies, under half of them reflect an unresolved V gene, and why the rest are absent is not known. In all, the sample holds 350,000 to 400,000 clones, and roughly 12% of those were seen once. Roughly 0.0097% of the sample is in the top ten clones. Sequencing was done on a sample of naive CD4+ T cells from blood. The sample's cell subset or site label, in plain terms: true naive CD4+ T cells. The receptors derive from a woman aged 18-29 years with type 1 diabetes.

The chain carries TRBV7-9 and TRBJ1-2; D might be TRBD1 (6 bases). The CDR3 runs 12 residues. Germline CDR1 reads SEHNR; CDR2 reads FQNEAQ (reference sequence). V lost 4 bases to trimming and J lost 10 bases, with 13 bases between them. As DNA, the CDR3 is TGTGCCAGCAGCTCCAGGGGTTACTCCTACACCTTC. Translated, it gives CASSSRGYSYTF. Filled out from reference TRBV7-9 and TRBJ1-2, the complete variable domain reads DTGVSQNPRHKITKRGQNVTFRCDPISEHNRLYWYRQTLGQGPEFLTYFQNEAQLEKSRLLSDRFSAERPKGSFSTLEIQRTEQGDSAMYLCASSSRGYSYTFGSGTRLTVV.

This clone was counted between two and nine times. The V gene is TRBV4-3, the J gene TRBJ1-6, with unresolved D. The CDR3 spans 15 residues. Germline values: CDR1 LGHNA, CDR2 YSLEER. The V gene lost 0 bases and the J gene lost 10 bases, with 13 bases spanning the gap. CDR3: CASSQDLRHGSPLHF. In DNA, the CDR3 is TGCGCCAGCAGCCAAGATTTGAGACATGGGTCACCCCTCCACTTT.

This clone was observed a few times. This chain links TRBV14 with TRBJ2-7; possibly TRBD2 for D (6 bases). V lost 3 bases, J lost 4 bases, and 7 bases lay in between. Germline assignment: CDR1 SGHDN and CDR2 FVKESK. This CDR3 is 12 amino acids long. The CDR3 spells CASSHLAYEQYF. The CDR3 bases are TGTGCCAGCAGCCACCTAGCGTACGAGCAGTACTTC.

Only a few counts were recorded for this clone. CDR3 amino acids: CASSPPRGADQYF. As DNA, the CDR3 is TGTGCCAGCAGTCCGCCCCGGGGGGCCGACCAGTACTTC. V gene TRBV27 combines with J gene TRBJ2-5; D perhaps matches TRBD2 (7 bases). Looked up from germline, CDR1 is MNHEY and CDR2 is SMNVEV (reference sequence). V shed 5 bases and J shed 10 bases, with 17 bases lying between them. The CDR3 is 13 amino acids.

The chain recombines TRBV9 with TRBJ1-2; D may be TRBD1 (5 bases). V was clipped by 0 bases and J by 0 bases, with 15 bases between them. The CDR3 has 17 amino acids. The germline V gene encodes CDR1 SGDLS and CDR2 YYNGEE. The CDR3 nucleotides are TGTGCCAGCAGCGTAGTCCCACTTTCGACAGCTAACTATGGCTACACCTTC. This sequence encodes CASSVVPLSTANYGYTF.

The table lists this clone with a few counts. This rearrangement joins TRBV7-9 to TRBJ2-3; 11 bases are a match to TRBD2. Germline CDR1 is SEHNR and CDR2 is FQNEAQ (reference sequence). Trimming at V came to 4 bases and at J to 3 bases, leaving 6 bases not matched to a gene. There are 16 residues in the CDR3. Here the CDR3 DNA reads TGTGCCAGCAGCTCCCTAGCGGGGGGTAAGACAGATACGCAGTATTTT. Translation gives CASSSLAGGKTDTQYF.

Of note for this clone: Other nucleotide sequences in the sample specify the same CDR3. The V gene is TRBV19, the J gene TRBJ2-7, with 8 bases aligning to TRBD1. This CDR3 has 13 residues. Germline CDR1 is LNHDA and CDR2 is SQIVND (reference sequence). The ends lost 3 bases at V and 4 bases at J; junction bases unmatched: 2. CDR3 DNA: TGTGCCAGTAGTATTGGGACAGGATACGAGCAGTACTTC. Protein product: CASSIGTGYEQYF.

Written as DNA, the CDR3 is TGTGCCAGCAGCTTGTATTATGGCTACACCTTC. Translated, it gives CASSLYYGYTF. V gene TRBV5-6 combines with J gene TRBJ1-2; no clear D gene. Germline CDR1 SGHDT, CDR2 YYEEEE. The V end lost 1 base, the J end lost 5 bases, and 3 bases lay between the germline ends. The CDR3 contains 11 residues.

The chain carries TRBV9 and TRBJ2-1; the match to TRBD2 covers 8 bases. The CDR3 consists of 15 residues. V was clipped by 2 bases and J by 7 bases; unmatched bases: 8. Germline V gives CDR1 SGDLS, CDR2 YYNGEE. As DNA, the CDR3 is TGTGCCAGCAGCGTGTTAATCGGGAGGGGGAATGAGCAGTTCTTC. It encodes CASSVLIGRGNEQFF. The full variable domain, in which reference TRBV9 and TRBJ2-1 provide the parts outside the CDR3, is DSGVTQTPKHLITATGQRVTLRCSPRSGDLSVYWYQQSLDQGLQFLIQYYNGEERAKGNILERFSAQQFPDLHSELNLSSLELGDSALYFCASSVLIGRGNEQFFGPGTRLTVL.

This clone was recorded a few times. This chain uses TRBV7-9 with TRBJ2-5; no reliable D call. Trimming took off 5 bases at V and 8 bases at J, with 12 bases between the two ends. This CDR3 is built from 12 residues. Looked up from germline, CDR1 is SEHNR and CDR2 is FQNEAQ (reference sequence). The DNA for the CDR3 is TGTGCCAGCAGCCCCCACGCAAGCACCCAGTACTTC. Translation: CASSPHASTQYF.

This clone was picked up a small number of times. The chain has TRBV4-3 and TRBJ2-1; 7 positions agree with TRBD2. V lost 4 bases, J lost 1 base, and 4 bases stayed unmatched. CDR3 length: 15 amino acids. Germline CDR1 is LGHNA and CDR2 is YSLEER. CDR3 sequence (DNA): TGCGCCAGCAGCCCTTGGGGGGGGTCCTACAATGAGCAGTTCTTC. Amino acids: CASSPWGGSYNEQFF.

The chain has TRBV4-3 and TRBJ1-4; D is possibly TRBD1 (5 bases). Germline-derived CDR1 and CDR2 are LGHNA and YSLEER. The CDR3 loop spans 15 amino acids. The V end was cut by 3 bases, the J end by 3 bases, with 11 bases between. The CDR3 spells CASSQEGRSNEKLFF. CDR3 nucleotides: TGCGCCAGCAGCCAGGAGGGGAGGTCTAATGAAAAACTGTTTTTT.